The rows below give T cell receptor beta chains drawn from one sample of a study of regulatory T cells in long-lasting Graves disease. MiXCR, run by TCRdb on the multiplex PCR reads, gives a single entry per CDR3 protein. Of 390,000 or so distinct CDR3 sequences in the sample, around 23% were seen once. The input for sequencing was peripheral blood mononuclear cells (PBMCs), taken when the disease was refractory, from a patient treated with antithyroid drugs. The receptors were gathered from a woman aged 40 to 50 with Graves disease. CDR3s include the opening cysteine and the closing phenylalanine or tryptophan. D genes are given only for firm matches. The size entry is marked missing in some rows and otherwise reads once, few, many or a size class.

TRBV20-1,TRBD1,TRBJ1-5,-,TGCAGTGCTAGGAGACAGGGGGTATCGATTCAGCCCCAGCATTTT,CSARRQGVSIQPQHF
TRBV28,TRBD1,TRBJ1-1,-,TGTGCCAGTAGAATAGGGGGCGGGGGGAACACTGAAGCTTTCTTT,CASRIGGGGNTEAFF
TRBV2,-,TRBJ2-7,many,TGTGCCAGCAGTGTGGGCCCACCCTTATACGAGCAGTACTTC,CASSVGPPLYEQYF
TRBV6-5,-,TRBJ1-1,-,TGTGCCAGCAGTTACAGGGACGGCACTGGAGCTTTCTTT,CASSYRDGTGAFF
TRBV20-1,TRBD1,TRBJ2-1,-,TGCAGTGCATCGGACAGGGGGAGGCACAATGAGCAGTTCTTC,CSASDRGRHNEQFF
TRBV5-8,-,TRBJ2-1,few,TGTGCCAGCAGCTTGGGTTTAGCGGAATACAATGAGCAGTTCTTC,CASSLGLAEYNEQFF
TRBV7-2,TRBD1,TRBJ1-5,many,TGTGCCAGCAGCTTCACGCCAGGGGGTAATCAGCCCCAGCATTTT,CASSFTPGGNQPQHF
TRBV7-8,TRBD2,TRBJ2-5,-,TGTGCCAGCAGCTCGAAGCGACTAGCGGGAGGGCTCGAGACCCAGTACTTC,CASSSKRLAGGLETQYF
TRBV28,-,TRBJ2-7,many,TGTGCCAGCAGTTTACAGAGCGGACTTCTTCCCTACGAGCAGTACTTC,CASSLQSGLLPYEQYF
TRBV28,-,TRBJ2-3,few,TGTGCCAGCAGTTTTCTAGCGAGGACAGATACGCAGTATTTT,CASSFLARTDTQYF
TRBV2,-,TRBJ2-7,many,TGTGCCAGCAGTGAACAGGGGATCCACGAGCAGTACTTC,CASSEQGIHEQYF